The next 17 T cell receptor beta chains were all read from a single sample in a study of tumor-infiltrating lymphocytes in primary liver carcinoma. Using a constant-region primer together with ProtoScript II reverse transcriptase, TCR beta cDNA was made from approximately 0.55 ug of total RNA. Employing slightly modified ARM-PCR, three nested multiplex PCR rounds were run, and these gave rise to the TCR beta libraries. Rounds one and two of PCR, each of approximately 11 cycles, were primed with TRBV1-TRBV30 forward primers and a C-beta reverse primer. A single record per CDR3 protein comes from TCRdb applying MiXCR to the multiplex PCR reads. There are approximately 310,000 distinct CDR3 sequences in the sample; more than 55% occur only once, and roughly 9% lies in the top ten. Germline DNA was extracted too, while blood RNA derived from unsorted whole blood. The sample was peripheral blood. The receptor source for this set is a man aged 35 to 55 with primary liver carcinoma and hepatitis B virus infection.

About this clonotype itself: With a much larger clone just one base away, this may be a read error. The J gene is TRBJ2-5, the V gene TRBV12-1. The end of the DNA aligns better with TRBJ2-1, so the J call may be wrong. TRBV12-1 is assigned pseudogene status. This CDR3 contains 15 residues. CDR3 loop: CASSFEHSYQETQFF. For the CDR3, the DNA is TGTGCCAGCAGCTTTGAACACAGCTACCAAGAGACCCAGTTCTTC.

As regards this clonotype: One junction end does not reproduce the germline sequence, and a read error may be involved. The chain employs TRBV7-8 and TRBJ2-3; D may be TRBD2 (6 bases). The CDR3 runs 15 residues. Germline V gives CDR1 SGHVS, CDR2 FQNEAQ. The CDR3 coding sequence is TGTGCCTGCAGCTTCGGCCTAGCGAGCACAGATACGCAGTATTTT. It codes for CACSFGLASTDTQYF.

This clonotype was seen more than once but under ten times. This sequence joins TRBV30 and TRBJ2-3; D uncertain. This CDR3 spans 15 amino acids. Trimming cost V 3 bases and J 5 bases, with 18 bases left between them. In germline, CDR1 is GTSNPN, CDR2 SVGIG (reference sequence). CDR3 sequence (DNA): TGTGCCTGGAGCGGAAAACTCGGTTCGAAAGATACGCAGTATTTT. Protein: CAWSGKLGSKDTQYF. Full variable domain (outside the CDR3, taken from reference TRBV30 and TRBJ2-3): SQTIHQWPATLVQPVGSPLSLECTVEGTSNPNLYWYRQAAGRGLQLLFYSVGIGQISSEVPQNLSASRPQDRQFILSSKKLLLSDSGFYLCAWSGKLGSKDTQYFGPGTRLTVL.

This clonotype was observed many times. The rearrangement joins TRBV29-1 to TRBJ2-1; the D gene is possibly TRBD2 (6 bases). CDR3 size: 15 residues. V was pared by 2 bases and J by 2 bases, with 13 bases between. CDR1 and CDR2 (germline): SQVTM, ANQGSEA. The DNA of the CDR3 is TGCAGCGTTGAATTGGGGGAGGCTACCTACAATGAGCAGTTCTTC. Amino acid sequence: CSVELGEATYNEQFF.

This clonotype was recorded many times. V usage is TRBV6-2 or TRBV6-3 and J usage is TRBJ1-5; no clear D. V was cut by 4 bases and J by 9 bases, with 10 bases left in between. Germline V gene data show CDR1 as MNHEY and CDR2 as SVGEGT. CDR3 length: 12 residues. CDR3 region: CASSLLGGPQHF. CDR3 DNA: TGTGCCAGCAGTTTACTAGGTGGGCCCCAGCATTTT.

As regards this clonotype: The CDR3 does not end in the conserved phenylalanine or tryptophan, so this is likely a read error. The rearrangement uses TRBV5-6 and TRBJ2-1, with 8 bases identical to TRBD2. The CDR3 has 16 residues. V dropped 3 bases and J dropped 7; count of bases not matched to a gene: 12. Germline assignment: CDR1 SGHDT and CDR2 YYEEEE. CDR3 residues: CASSWGLVGLSNEQFL. In DNA form, the CDR3 reads TGTGCCAGCAGCTGGGGACTAGTGGGGCTATCTAATGAGCAGTTCCTC.

Note on this clonotype: A much more abundant neighbour one base away suggests this may be a read error. The CDR3 protein is CASSQETGATEAFF. The CDR3 DNA sequence: TGCGCCAGCAGCCAGGAAACAGGGGCCACTGAAGCTTTCTTT. V is TRBV4-1 and J is TRBJ1-1; 7 bases fit TRBD1. The length of the CDR3 is 14 residues. Trimming at V came to 3 bases and at J to 4 bases, leaving 5 bases not matched to a gene. Germline V CDR1 and CDR2: MGHRA, YSYEKL.

A remark on this clonotype: The conserved final phenylalanine or tryptophan is absent from the CDR3, which likely points to a read error. This chain uses TRBV14 with TRBJ2-1; D assignment may be TRBD1 or TRBD2 (5 bases each). V lost 1 base to trimming and J lost 12 bases, with 19 bases between them. CDR1 and CDR2 (germline): SGHDN, FVKESK. This CDR3 is built from 15 residues. The CDR3 nucleotides read TGTGCCAGCAGCCAAGTTGCGGGTCTCAGGGATGGGCAGTTCATC. Translation: CASSQVAGLRDGQFI.

As concerns this clonotype: The junction shows a germline mismatch at one end, possibly a read error. The chain links TRBV12-3 or TRBV12-4 to TRBJ2-7; perhaps TRBD1 as D (5 bases). The CDR3 sequence is 13 residues long. CDR3 sequence: CASRETGFYEQHF. In DNA form, the CDR3 reads TGTGCCAGCAGGGAAACAGGATTCTACGAGCAGCACTTC.

This clonotype occurred a few times. A single base separates this from a much larger clone, so it may be a read error. This chain links TRBV5-4 with TRBJ1-2; tentative D call: TRBD1 (5 bases). The CDR3 extends over 11 amino acids. Deletions cut 5 bases from V and 11 bases from J, with 13 bases between. The V gene's germline CDR1 is SGHNT and CDR2 YYREEE (reference sequence). DNA for the CDR3: TGTGCCAGCAGTTGGGGACTGGCGTACACCTTC. Its protein is CASSWGLAYTF. Full variable domain (outside the CDR3, taken from reference TRBV5-4 and TRBJ1-2): ETGVTQSPTHLIKTRGQQVTLRCSSQSGHNTVSWYQQALGQGPQFIFQYYREEENGRGNFPPRFSGLQFPNYSSELNVNALELDDSALYLCASSWGLAYTFGSGTRLTVV.

This clonotype was seen many times. The chain links TRBV6-5 to TRBJ2-1; tentatively, D is TRBD2 (5 bases). CDR3 length: 16 residues. Trimming removed 6 bases at V and 6 bases at J, with 21 bases between. CDR1 and CDR2 from the germline V gene are MNHEY and SVGAGI. The DNA of the CDR3 is TGTGCCAGCAGGCGGTCGTGGCTAGCAGCCAGCAATGAGCAGTTCTTC. Translation gives CASRRSWLAASNEQFF.

On this clonotype itself: A much larger clone lies a single base off, so this may be a read error. The V call is TRBV12-3 or TRBV12-4, the J call TRBJ2-3; D gene unclear. The CDR3 is 14 amino acids. V lost 6 bases, J lost 7 bases, and 17 bases lay in between. CDR3 loop: CASSQAQIWNTQYF. DNA of the CDR3: TGTGCCAGCAGCCAGGCCCAGATTTGGAATACGCAGTATTTT.

Points on this clonotype: One end of the junction varies from germline; a read error may be responsible. The gene calls are TRBV10-1 and TRBJ2-3; no clear D gene. The CDR3 consists of 12 residues. Germline V gene sequence: CDR1 WNHNN, CDR2 SYGVQD (reference sequence). CDR3 DNA: TGCGCCTGCAGTGTAGGTGGTGATACGCAGTATTTT. Its translation is CACSVGGDTQYF.

As for this clonotype: A much larger clone lies one base from this, so it may be a read error. CDR3 in amino acids: CVSSRPGTAYEQYF. CDR3 nucleotide sequence: TGTGTCAGCAGCCGACCCGGGACAGCCTACGAGCAGTACTTC. The chain uses TRBV12-3 or TRBV12-4 and TRBJ2-7, with 7 positions matching TRBD1. There are 14 residues in the CDR3.

On this clonotype: A much bigger clone sits one base away, suggesting this may be a read error. V usage is TRBV6-5 and J usage is TRBJ1-1; a weak D match, TRBD1 (6 bases). The germline V gene encodes CDR1 MNHEY and CDR2 SVGAGI. V was shortened by 10 bases and J by 1 base, with 13 bases between the two germline ends. The length of the CDR3 is 13 residues. Written as DNA, the CDR3 is TGTGCCACCAACAGGGAGTCGAACACTGAAGCTTTCTTT. Protein sequence: CATNRESNTEAFF.

This chain's CDR3 is CASRPGTANYGYTF. The CDR3 DNA sequence: TGTGCCAGCAGGCCAGGGACCGCTAACTATGGCTACACCTTC. The chain carries TRBV5-4 and TRBJ1-2; tentatively, D is TRBD1 (5 bases). Trimming left V 5 bases short and J 0 bases short, with 11 bases between. Germline CDR1 is SGHNT and CDR2 is YYREEE (reference sequence). The CDR3 has 14 residues.

As to this clonotype: The CDR3 carries no conserved terminal phenylalanine or tryptophan, so it likely arises from a read error. The rearrangement links TRBV29-1 to TRBJ2-7; TRBD2 matches at 10 bases. The CDR3 is 14 amino acids. The germline V gene encodes CDR1 SQVTM and CDR2 ANQGSEA. CDR3 DNA sequence: TGCAGGGCCCTCAGGACTAGCGGCTCCTACAAGCAGTACCTC. This encodes CRALRTSGSYKQYL.